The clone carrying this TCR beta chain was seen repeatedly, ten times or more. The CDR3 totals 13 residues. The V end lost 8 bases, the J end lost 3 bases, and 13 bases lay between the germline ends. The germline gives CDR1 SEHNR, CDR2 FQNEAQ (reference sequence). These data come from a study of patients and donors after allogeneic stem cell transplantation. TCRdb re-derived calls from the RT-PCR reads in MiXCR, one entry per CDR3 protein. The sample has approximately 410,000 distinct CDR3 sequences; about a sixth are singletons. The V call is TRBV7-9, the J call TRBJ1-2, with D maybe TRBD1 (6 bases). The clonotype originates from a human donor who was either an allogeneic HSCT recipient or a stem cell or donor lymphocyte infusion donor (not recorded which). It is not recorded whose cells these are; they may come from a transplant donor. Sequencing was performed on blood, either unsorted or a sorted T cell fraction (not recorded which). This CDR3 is CASGGGTDYGYTF. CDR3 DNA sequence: TGTGCCAGCGGAGGGGGGACGGACTATGGCTACACCTTC.